This TCR beta chain was documented in a study of OX40 agonist ivuxolimab in advanced cancers. The wider study: All patients had ivuxolimab intravenously every 2 weeks at 0.01 to 10 mg/kg. Those treated in dose escalation had hepatocellular carcinoma, melanoma, renal cell cancer or head and neck cancer.

Repertoires were generated with immunoSEQ multiplex PCR, while TCRdb's copy carries only in-frame clones and drops some. The table lists tens of thousands of clones, 85% to 90% of them singletons. The material was CD4+ or CD8+ T cells sorted from blood, obtained in a trial of the OX40 agonist ivuxolimab. This TCR derives from an adult with an advanced solid tumor such as melanoma, head and neck, liver or kidney cancer.

DNA of the CDR3: TGTGCCAGCAGTTCCCTCGGGACCGATACCTACGAGCAGTACTTC. Its translation is CASSSLGTDTYEQYF. The rearrangement links TRBV27 to TRBJ2-7; D may match TRBD1 or TRBD2 (5 bases each). Germline V lookup: CDR1 MNHEY, CDR2 SMNVEV (reference sequence). Trimming removed 4 bases at V and 2 bases at J, with 15 bases between. This CDR3 has 15 residues.